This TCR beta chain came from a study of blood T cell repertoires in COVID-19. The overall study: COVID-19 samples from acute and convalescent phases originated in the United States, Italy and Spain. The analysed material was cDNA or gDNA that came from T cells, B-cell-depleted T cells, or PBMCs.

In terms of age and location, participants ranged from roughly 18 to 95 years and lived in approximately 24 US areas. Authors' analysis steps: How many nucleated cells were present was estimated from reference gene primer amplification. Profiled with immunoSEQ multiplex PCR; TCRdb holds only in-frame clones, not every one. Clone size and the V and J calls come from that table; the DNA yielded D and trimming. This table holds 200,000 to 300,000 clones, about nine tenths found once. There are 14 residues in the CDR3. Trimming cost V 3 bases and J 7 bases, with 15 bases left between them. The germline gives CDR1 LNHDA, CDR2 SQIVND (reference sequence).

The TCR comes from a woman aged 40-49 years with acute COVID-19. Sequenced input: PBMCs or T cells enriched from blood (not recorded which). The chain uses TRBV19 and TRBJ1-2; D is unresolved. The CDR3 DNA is TGTGCCAGTAGTATGAACGGAGCTTATTCTGGCTACACCTTC. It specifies CASSMNGAYSGYTF.